This is a list of T cell receptor beta chains from one sample in a study of cytomegalovirus exposure and HLA in healthy donors. TCRdb's copy holds only in-frame clones and misses some; the assay was immunoSEQ multiplex PCR. The sample lists 55,000 to 70,000 clones, roughly 71% occurring once. Sequenced sample: PBMCs. Every receptor here comes from an older woman in good health and CMV-seropositive. Both conserved end residues are part of each CDR3. The D gene is left open where the match is weak. Clone size is shown for a subset of rows, as once, few, many or a class of expanded clone.

J gene | D gene | V gene | clone size | CDR3 DNA | CDR3 protein
TRBJ1-1 | - | TRBV6-5 | few | TGTGCCAGCAATTCGGAGGGGATGGCTGAAGCTTTCTTT | CASNSEGMAEAFF
TRBJ2-7 | TRBD1 | TRBV7-8 | - | TGTGCCAGCAGCTTTGACAGGGCCTCCTACGAGCAGTACTTC | CASSFDRASYEQYF
TRBJ2-5 | TRBD1 | TRBV5-1 | - | TGCGCCAGCAGCACCGGGACAGGGGTGACCCAGTACTTC | CASSTGTGVTQYF
TRBJ1-1 | - | TRBV18 | - | TGTGCCAGCTCACCTGCTAGGGGGAGGAACACTGAAGCTTTCTTT | CASSPARGRNTEAFF
TRBJ2-1 | - | TRBV6-1 | - | TGTGCCAGCTCTGAGGATTATACAGGCTACAATGAGCAGTTCTTC | CASSEDYTGYNEQFF
TRBJ2-2 | TRBD2 | TRBV2 | once | TGTGCCAGCAGTGTGGGGAGCGGGGGGCCCGGGGAGCTGTTTTTT | CASSVGSGGPGELFF
TRBJ2-2 | - | TRBV6-5 | - | TGTGCCAGCAGTTACTCTCTAGCGTCGGTCACCGGGGAGCTGTTTTTT | CASSYSLASVTGELFF
TRBJ1-1 | - | TRBV4-1 | - | TGCGCCAGCAGCCAAGATGTCGGGGGGGCCACTGAAGCTTTCTTT | CASSQDVGGATEAFF
TRBJ2-7 | TRBD1 | TRBV27 | - | TGTGCCAGCAGCACAGGGGGATACGAGCAGTACTTC | CASSTGGYEQYF
TRBJ2-3 | - | TRBV15 | - | TGTGCCACCAGCAGTCAACCACCCCAGGTTATTAGAGATACGCAGTATTTT | CATSSQPPQVIRDTQYF
TRBJ1-2 | - | TRBV28 | - | TGTGCCAGCATATCGGGGGGATTAGCTAACTATGGCTACACCTTC | CASISGGLANYGYTF
TRBJ1-1 | - | TRBV30 | - | TGTGCCTGGAAGAAGGGGGACACACTGAACACTGAAGCTTTCTTT | CAWKKGDTLNTEAFF
TRBJ2-1 | - | TRBV21-1 | few | TGTGCCAGCAGCAAAGGGAGAGATAGGAGTGACAATGAGCAGTTCTTC | CASSKGRDRSDNEQFF
TRBJ2-7 | - | TRBV4-1 | few | TGCGCCAGCAGCCAAGAAAGTTTCAAAGGCAGGCCCTACGAGCAGTACTTC | CASSQESFKGRPYEQYF
TRBJ2-1 | - | TRBV11-2 | - | TGTGCCAGCAGCCCAGTTTTCGGACAGCGTTATAATGAGCAGTTCTTC | CASSPVFGQRYNEQFF
TRBJ2-1 | TRBD1 | TRBV7-3 | - | TGTGCCAGCAGCTCCGGGACAGGGGGCAAGCATGAGCAGTTCTTC | CASSSGTGGKHEQFF
TRBJ1-4 | - | TRBV13 | - | TGTGCCAGCAGCTTATCCCCCGGGGCAACTAATGAAAAACTGTTTTTT | CASSLSPGATNEKLFF
TRBJ1-3 | - | TRBV6-1 | - | TGTGCCAGCATGAGGGCGGGCTCTGGAAACACCATATATTTT | CASMRAGSGNTIYF
TRBJ1-6 | TRBD1 | TRBV27 | - | TGTGCCAGCAGTCCGACAGGGCGCAATTCACCCCTCCACTTT | CASSPTGRNSPLHF
TRBJ1-5 | - | TRBV2 | - | TGTGCCAGCAGTGACAGGGTAGGTCAGCCCCAGCATTTT | CASSDRVGQPQHF
TRBJ2-1 | TRBD2 | TRBV10-3 | - | TGTGCCATCAGTGACGGGGGGCTAGCGGGGGGCAATGAGCAGTTCTTC | CAISDGGLAGGNEQFF
TRBJ2-1 | - | TRBV14 | once | TGTGCCAGCAGCCAATTAGCGGCGGTCTACAATGAGCAGTTCTTC | CASSQLAAVYNEQFF
TRBJ1-4 | - | TRBV20-1 | few | TGCAGTGCCGGGCGGGGGGTAAAACTGTTTTTT | CSAGRGVKLFF
TRBJ1-2 | TRBD1 | TRBV6-5 | - | TGTGCCAGCGGACAGGGTTCGGGGGTTTTTGGCTACACCTTC | CASGQGSGVFGYTF
TRBJ2-1 | TRBD1 | TRBV11-2 | - | TGTGCCAGCAGTGGGACAGAGGTGAATGAGCAGTTCTTC | CASSGTEVNEQFF
TRBJ1-5 | TRBD1 | TRBV9 | few | TGTGCCAGCAGCGCTTCCCCCGACAGGGGACTCAATCAGCCCCAGCATTTT | CASSASPDRGLNQPQHF
TRBJ2-2 | TRBD2 | TRBV6-1 | - | TGTGCCAGCATGGGGACTAGCGGCAACACCGGGGAGCTGTTTTTT | CASMGTSGNTGELFF
TRBJ1-1 | - | TRBV19 | - | TGTGCCAGTAGTATGCAACCGGTGGTCACTGAAGCTTTCTTT | CASSMQPVVTEAFF
TRBJ1-4 | - | TRBV10-3 | - | TGTGCCAGCAGGGCGCGTGGGAGTGGAACTAATGAAAAACTGTTTTTT | CASRARGSGTNEKLFF
TRBJ2-3 | TRBD2 | TRBV7-8 | - | TGTGCCAGCAGCTTACCAGGGGTAGCGGGAGCAGATACGCAGTATTTT | CASSLPGVAGADTQYF
TRBJ2-2 | - | TRBV19 | - | TGTGCCAGTAGTATTGGGCAAAACACCGGGGAGCTGTTTTTT | CASSIGQNTGELFF
TRBJ2-1 | - | TRBV7-3 | once | TGTGCCAGCAGCACTAGGTCGGCAGCCTACAATGAGCAGTTCTTC | CASSTRSAAYNEQFF
TRBJ1-1 | - | TRBV9 | - | TGTGCCAGCAGCGTAGAGCTGAACACTGAAGCTTTCTTT | CASSVELNTEAFF
TRBJ1-1 | - | TRBV5-5 | - | TGTGCCAGCAGCTTGCGGGGTTTCACTGAAGCTTTCTTT | CASSLRGFTEAFF
TRBJ2-2 | - | TRBV21-1 | - | TGTGCCAGCAGCAACTCGGGGACAGGGGTTCCCGGGGAGCTGTTTTTT | CASSNSGTGVPGELFF
TRBJ2-3 | - | TRBV5-1 | - | TGCGCCAGCAGCTTGGGACAGGACACAGATACGCAGTATTTT | CASSLGQDTDTQYF
TRBJ2-3 | - | TRBV5-1 | - | TGCGCCAGCAGCCCCAGGGCAGATACGCAGTATTTT | CASSPRADTQYF
TRBJ2-7 | TRBD1 | TRBV2 | once | TGTGCCAGCAGAAGACAGGGGGCTCGGGACGAGCAGTACTTC | CASRRQGARDEQYF
TRBJ1-1 | - | TRBV5-6 | - | TGTGCCAGCAGCTTGAGGTATAGGGGCACTGAAGCTTTCTTT | CASSLRYRGTEAFF
TRBJ1-4 | TRBD1 | TRBV30 | few | TGTGCCTGGAGGAAACAGGGGCAGGCTGAAAAACTGTTTTTT | CAWRKQGQAEKLFF
TRBJ1-1 | TRBD1 | TRBV6-1 | - | TGTGCCAGCAGTAAGTTAACAGGGGCGAACACTGAAGCTTTCTTT | CASSKLTGANTEAFF
TRBJ2-7 | TRBD2 | TRBV5-1 | few | TGCGCCAGCAGCTCGGGGACTAGCAGGCCCTACGAGCAGTACTTC | CASSSGTSRPYEQYF
TRBJ2-1 | TRBD2 | TRBV18 | - | TGTGCCAGCTCGCCTACTAGCGGGAGGAAGACTGAGCAGTTCTTC | CASSPTSGRKTEQFF
TRBJ2-2 | TRBD2 | TRBV9 | few | TGTGCCAGCAGCGTAAAGACTAGCGGAGCAAGCTTAGTAGGGGAGCTGTTTTTT | CASSVKTSGASLVGELFF
TRBJ1-2 | TRBD1 | TRBV6-5 | - | TGTGCCAGCAGTTACTTGCGGCCCGGACAGGGGGTCGGCTACACCTTC | CASSYLRPGQGVGYTF
TRBJ1-4 | - | TRBV9 | - | TGTGCCAGCAGCGTAGCAGGGATGAATGAAAAACTGTTTTTT | CASSVAGMNEKLFF
TRBJ1-2 | - | TRBV11-2 | few | TGTGCCAGCAGCTTAGATCTGAGGAACTATGGCTACACCTTC | CASSLDLRNYGYTF
TRBJ1-6 | - | TRBV10-2 | - | TGCGCCAGCAAAGCGAGCTCCTATAATTCACCCCTCCACTTT | CASKASSYNSPLHF
TRBJ2-1 | - | TRBV11-2 | - | TGTGCCAGCAGCTTAGCCAGGAATGAGCAGTTCTTC | CASSLARNEQFF
TRBJ2-1 | TRBD2 | TRBV5-4 | - | TGTGCCAGCAGCTTGGGAGGGACTAGCGCCGATGAGCAGTTCTTC | CASSLGGTSADEQFF
TRBJ2-1 | - | TRBV5-8 | - | TGTGCCAGCAGCTTACGGGAGCAGTTCTTC | CASSLREQFF
TRBJ1-1 | - | TRBV7-3 | - | TGTGCCAGCAGCTTATTGGCGGCGAACACTGAAGCTTTCTTT | CASSLLAANTEAFF
TRBJ2-2 | - | TRBV5-1 | - | TGCGCCAGCAGCTCCAGGGCAAACACCGGGGAGCTGTTTTTT | CASSSRANTGELFF
TRBJ1-2 | TRBD1 | TRBV2 | - | TGTGCCAGCAGTCTTGGACAGGACTATGGCTACACCTTC | CASSLGQDYGYTF